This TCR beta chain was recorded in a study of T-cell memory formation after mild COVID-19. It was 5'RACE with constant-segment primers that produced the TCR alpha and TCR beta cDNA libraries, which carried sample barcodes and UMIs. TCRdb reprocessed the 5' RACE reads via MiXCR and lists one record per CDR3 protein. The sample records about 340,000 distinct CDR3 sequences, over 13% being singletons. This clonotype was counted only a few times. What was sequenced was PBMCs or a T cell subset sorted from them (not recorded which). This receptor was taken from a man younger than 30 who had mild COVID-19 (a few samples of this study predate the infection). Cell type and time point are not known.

CDR3 loop: CASSKTDRGLEKLFF. The DNA of the CDR3 is TGTGCCAGCAGCAAAACCGACAGGGGGCTCGAAAAACTGTTTTTT. The chain joins TRBV7-6 to TRBJ1-4; 10 nucleotides align to TRBD1. V was clipped by 5 bases and J by 8 bases; unmatched bases: 8. Germline assignment: CDR1 SGHVS and CDR2 FNYEAQ. The CDR3 is 15 amino acids.